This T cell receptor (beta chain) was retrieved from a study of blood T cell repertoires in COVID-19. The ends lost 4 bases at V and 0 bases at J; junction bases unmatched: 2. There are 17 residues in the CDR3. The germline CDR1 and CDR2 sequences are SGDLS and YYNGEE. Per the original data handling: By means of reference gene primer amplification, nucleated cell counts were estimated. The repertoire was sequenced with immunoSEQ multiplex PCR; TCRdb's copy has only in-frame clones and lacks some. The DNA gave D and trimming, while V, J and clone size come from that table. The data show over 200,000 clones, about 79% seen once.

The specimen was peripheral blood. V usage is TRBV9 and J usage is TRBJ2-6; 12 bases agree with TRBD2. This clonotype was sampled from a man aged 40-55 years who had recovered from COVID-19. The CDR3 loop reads CASSLLAGGSGANVLTF. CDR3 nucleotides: TGTGCCAGCAGCTTACTAGCGGGGGGCTCTGGGGCCAACGTCCTGACTTTC.